This T cell receptor beta chain was profiled in a study of shared clonotypes between healthy human individuals. Study background: The plates for each donor numbered three CD4 naive, three CD4 memory, two CD8 naive and one CD8 memory.

This CDR3 region has 15 residues. Trimming removed 1 base from V and 7 bases from J, with 13 bases in between. Looked up from germline, CDR1 is PRHDT and CDR2 is FYEKMQ (reference sequence). At the deep level, the assay was run. TCRdb keeps only in-frame clones here, not all; method: immunoSEQ multiplex PCR. The table includes 170,000 or so clones, about 68% detected once. Sequencing input: memory CD4+ T cells sorted from blood. The sample's subset: CD45RA-negative fraction. This rearrangement joins TRBV13 to TRBJ2-2; D ambiguous. The clonotype was recovered from a man aged 25 to 40 in good health. The CDR3 reads CASSLEGSLFGELFF. The DNA for the CDR3 is TGTGCCAGCAGCTTAGAGGGATCCCTCTTCGGGGAGCTGTTTTTT.